What follows are 27 T cell receptor beta chains derived from one specimen sequenced in a study of cytomegalovirus exposure and HLA in healthy donors. Primers: 60 Vbeta forward and 13 Jbeta reverse. The data were produced by immunoSEQ multiplex PCR, yet TCRdb's version contains in-frame clones alone and is incomplete. Here the sample spans about 120,000 clones, over 65% being singletons. Input material: PBMCs. These receptors came from a woman aged 40 to 50 in good health and CMV-seropositive.

The V call is TRBV29-1, the J call TRBJ2-7; 10 bases fit TRBD2. Germline V CDR1 and CDR2: SQVTM, ANQGSEA. Losses at the gene ends were 5 bases for V and 4 bases for J; bases not matched to a gene: 5. This CDR3 contains 13 residues. The DNA of the CDR3 is TGCAGCGTTCGAGCGGGAGGGCGTTACGAGCAGTACTTC. This encodes CSVRAGGRYEQYF.

The V and J genes are TRBV5-6 and TRBJ2-1, with TRBD2 as a possible D gene (6 bases). CDR1 and CDR2 (germline): SGHDT, YYEEEE. The CDR3 runs 14 residues. V gave up 4 bases and J gave up 7 bases, with 15 bases separating them. The CDR3 protein is CASSAQLAWNEQFF. The CDR3 DNA reads as TGTGCCAGCAGCGCCCAACTAGCTTGGAATGAGCAGTTCTTC.

The genes are TRBV4-1 and TRBJ2-3, with 9 bases matching TRBD1. Trimming at V came to 1 base and at J to 1 base, leaving 3 bases not matched to a gene. Germline values: CDR1 MGHRA, CDR2 YSYEKL. CDR3 length equals 16 residues. CDR3 sequence (DNA): TGCGCCAGCAGCCAAGTGGGGGACAGGGGCACAGATACGCAGTATTTT. Its translation: CASSQVGDRGTDTQYF.

The chain is built from TRBV6-5 and TRBJ1-1, with TRBD1 as a possible D gene (6 bases). The CDR3 has 14 residues. Germline V gene sequence: CDR1 MNHEY, CDR2 SVGAGI. The V end lost 2 bases, the J end lost 7 bases, and 14 bases lay between the germline ends. CDR3 amino acids: CASSYIPGAYEAFF. In nucleotides, the CDR3 is TGTGCCAGCAGTTACATCCCAGGGGCCTATGAAGCTTTCTTT.

The rearrangement links TRBV30 to TRBJ2-5, with 11 bases lining up with TRBD2. CDR3 size: 15 residues. V lost 8 bases, J lost 7 bases, and 15 bases stayed unmatched. Germline V gene data show CDR1 as GTSNPN and CDR2 as SVGIG (reference sequence). The DNA of the CDR3 is TGTGCCCTCTCCACTAGCGGGGGCTTCCAGGGGACCCAGTACTTC. Its translation: CALSTSGGFQGTQYF.

The chain recombines TRBV29-1 with TRBJ2-7, with TRBD2 matching over 9 bases. Looked up from germline, CDR1 is SQVTM and CDR2 is ANQGSEA. The CDR3 has 14 amino acids. J gave up 7 bases and V 4 bases, and 11 bases lay outside the gene matches. CDR3 nucleotide sequence: TGCAGCGTTGTTCTAGCGGGGAGTTGGAGGGAGCAGTACTTC. Encoded protein: CSVVLAGSWREQYF.

This clone was found a few times. The chain carries TRBV6-5 and TRBJ1-1; tentative D call: TRBD1 (6 bases). CDR1 and CDR2 (germline): MNHEY, SVGAGI. The CDR3 length is 14 residues. Trimming stripped 2 bases from V and 7 bases from J, with 14 bases between. CDR3 nucleotide sequence: TGTGCCAGCAGTTACGCCGACAGGCGATGTGAAGCTTTCTTT. This sequence encodes CASSYADRRCEAFF.

The chain joins TRBV6-5 to TRBJ1-1, with 9 bases identical to TRBD1. Germline-derived CDR1 and CDR2 are MNHEY and SVGAGI. The J segment lost 5 bases and the V segment lost 8 bases, leaving 3 bases of the junction unmatched. The CDR3 covers 12 residues. The CDR3 region is CASRDRVTEAFF. The CDR3 DNA reads as TGTGCCAGCCGGGACAGGGTTACTGAAGCTTTCTTT.

This clone was recorded only once. The CDR3 loop is CASSWEGDTQYF. The DNA for the CDR3 is TGTGCCAGTAGTTGGGAGGGGGATACGCAGTATTTT. The rearrangement joins TRBV19 to TRBJ2-3; 7 bases line up with TRBD2. V dropped 5 bases and J dropped 6; count of bases not matched to a gene: 2. CDR3 size: 12 residues. Per germline, CDR1 LNHDA and CDR2 SQIVND (reference sequence).

The chain couples TRBV5-6 to TRBJ2-5; 7 bases fit TRBD1. The DNA end is more similar to TRBJ2-7, so the J call may be wrong. This CDR3 is 12 amino acids long. CDR1 and CDR2 from the germline V gene are SGHDT and YYEEEE. CDR3 loop: CASNRGPYEQYF. The CDR3 coding sequence is TGTGCCAGCAACAGGGGCCCCTACGAGCAGTACTTC.

The CDR3 DNA follows: TGTGCCAGCTCACCGGCGGCCCTGAACACTGAAGCTTTCTTT. Its translation is CASSPAALNTEAFF. The chain links TRBV18 to TRBJ1-1, with D uncertain. V was shortened by 3 bases and J by 0 bases, with 8 bases between the two germline ends. CDR3 length: 14 residues. Germline-derived CDR1 and CDR2 are KGHSH and LQKENI. Based on the CDR3 plus reference TRBV18 and TRBJ1-1, the full variable domain is NAGVMQNPRHLVRRRGQEARLRCSPMKGHSHVYWYRQLPEEGLKFMVYLQKENIIDESGMPKERFSAEFPKEGPSILRIQQVVRGDSAAYFCASSPAALNTEAFFGQGTRLTVV.

The chain joins TRBV7-2 to TRBJ1-1; D perhaps matches TRBD1 (5 bases). The V end lost 5 bases, the J end lost 4 bases, and 14 bases lay between the germline ends. This CDR3 contains 14 residues. Germline V lookup: CDR1 SGHTA, CDR2 FQGNSA. The CDR3: CASSGSGSATEAFF. CDR3 in DNA: TGTGCCAGCAGCGGATCAGGGTCGGCCACTGAAGCTTTCTTT.

This clone appeared a single time. The gene calls are TRBV2 and TRBJ2-1, with 14 bases aligning to TRBD2. There are 14 residues in the CDR3. Per germline, CDR1 SNHLY and CDR2 FYNNEI. V was clipped by 6 bases and J by 14 bases; unmatched bases: 9. The CDR3 DNA sequence: TGTGCCAGCAGCGCCAGACTAGCGGGAGGGCCTAAGTTCTTC. Translated, it gives CASSARLAGGPKFF.

V is TRBV6-5 and J is TRBJ2-7; D uncertain. This CDR3 comprises 15 residues. Trimming pared 5 bases from V and 6 bases from J, leaving 20 bases between. In germline, CDR1 is MNHEY, CDR2 SVGAGI. As DNA, the CDR3 is TGTGCCAGCAGTGCAACAGATCATCAGAGCTTCGAGCAGTACTTC. Its translation is CASSATDHQSFEQYF.

A single count supports this clone. The CDR3 sequence: CASSRGTGPNYGYTF. Written as DNA, the CDR3 is TGTGCCAGCAGTCGTGGGACAGGGCCAAACTATGGCTACACCTTC. The rearrangement joins TRBV6-4 to TRBJ1-2; 9 nucleotides line up with TRBD1. The CDR3 has 15 amino acids. The germline V gene has CDR1 MRHNA and CDR2 SNTAGT. Trimming removed 5 bases from V and 2 bases from J; junction bases left unmatched: 6.

The chain links TRBV25-1 to TRBJ1-3; D remains ambiguous. V lost 3 bases, J lost 0 bases, and 6 bases lay in between. The germline V gene has CDR1 MGHDK and CDR2 SYGVNS. This CDR3 contains 14 residues. The CDR3 loop is CASSEERSGNTIYF. CDR3 DNA: TGTGCCAGCAGTGAGGAGCGCTCTGGAAACACCATATATTTT.

This clone came up a few times. This sequence joins TRBV19 and TRBJ1-3, with D unresolved. Germline-derived CDR1 and CDR2 are LNHDA and SQIVND (reference sequence). Trimming pared 5 bases from V and 1 base from J, leaving 6 bases between. This CDR3 is built from 13 residues. This CDR3 reads CASSYGSGNTIYF. In DNA form, the CDR3 reads TGTGCCAGTAGTTACGGGTCTGGAAACACCATATATTTT.

The V gene is TRBV5-6, the J gene TRBJ2-7; 8 nucleotides line up with TRBD2. CDR3 length: 13 residues. The V segment lost 4 bases and the J segment 6 bases; nucleotides outside the gene matches: 6. Germline V gives CDR1 SGHDT, CDR2 YYEEEE. For the CDR3, the DNA is TGTGCCAGCAGCCTCGCGGGGGGTAGCGAGCAGTACTTC. This translates into CASSLAGGSEQYF.

V usage is TRBV5-6 and J usage is TRBJ1-5; D is unclear. Trimming pared 0 bases from V and 4 bases from J, leaving 5 bases between. In germline, CDR1 is SGHDT, CDR2 YYEEEE. This CDR3 has 13 residues. The CDR3 DNA reads TGTGCCAGCAGCTTGGGTCAAAATCAGCCCCAGCATTTT. It yields the protein CASSLGQNQPQHF.

The CDR3 loop is CASSFRYPTGSSYNEQFF. CDR3 DNA: TGTGCCAGCAGTTTCCGCTATCCGACAGGGAGCTCCTACAATGAGCAGTTCTTC. This chain joins TRBV28 and TRBJ2-1; TRBD1 matches at 7 bases. V trimming: 3 bases; J trimming: 0 bases; junction bases outside the gene matches: 11. The CDR3 is made up of 18 amino acids. Germline V gene data show CDR1 as MDHEN and CDR2 as SYDVKM.

V is TRBV7-9 and J is TRBJ1-2; D call uncertain. V dropped 5 bases and J dropped 4 bases, with 11 bases sitting between them. The CDR3 runs to 13 residues. The germline gives CDR1 SEHNR, CDR2 FQNEAQ (reference sequence). CDR3 protein: CASSPTGFYGYTF. The CDR3 nucleotides are TGTGCCAGCAGCCCTACCGGGTTCTATGGCTACACCTTC.

This clone was picked up one time. This sequence joins TRBV5-6 and TRBJ2-3; weak D call: TRBD2 (6 bases). The CDR3 loop spans 15 amino acids. Trimming removed 4 bases at V and 0 bases at J, with 12 bases between. Germline assignment: CDR1 SGHDT and CDR2 YYEEEE. For the CDR3, the DNA is TGTGCCAGCAGCCTCCTAGCGACTAGCACAGATACGCAGTATTTT. It encodes CASSLLATSTDTQYF.

This clone was observed a handful of times. This rearrangement joins TRBV27 to TRBJ2-1, with TRBD2 identical over 12 bases. Germline V lookup: CDR1 MNHEY, CDR2 SMNVEV (reference sequence). The J segment lost 6 bases and the V segment lost 3 bases, leaving 3 bases of the junction unmatched. This CDR3 is built from 15 residues. This CDR3 is CASSFGLAGINEQFF. The CDR3 nucleotides are TGTGCCAGCAGTTTTGGACTAGCGGGGATCAATGAGCAGTTCTTC.

V usage is TRBV19 and J usage is TRBJ2-2, with 8 bases that match TRBD2. V dropped 3 bases and J dropped 3; count of bases not matched to a gene: 6. CDR1 is LNHDA, CDR2 SQIVND, per germline (reference sequence). The CDR3 contains 16 residues. CDR3: CASSIAGGRYTGELFF. The CDR3 bases are TGTGCCAGTAGTATTGCGGGGGGACGGTACACCGGGGAGCTGTTTTTT. The full variable domain, in which reference TRBV19 and TRBJ2-2 provide the parts outside the CDR3, is DGGITQSPKYLFRKEGQNVTLSCEQNLNHDAMYWYRQDPGQGLRLIYYSQIVNDFQKGDIAEGYSVSREKKESFPLTVTSAQKNPTAFYLCASSIAGGRYTGELFFGEGSRLTVL.

This rearrangement joins TRBV6-1 to TRBJ2-3; a weak D match, TRBD2 (6 bases). Germline V lookup: CDR1 MNHNS, CDR2 SASEGT. The CDR3 extends over 15 amino acids. V gave up 2 bases and J gave up 2 bases, with 11 bases separating them. The CDR3 sequence is CASSERRDLTDTQYF. The DNA for the CDR3 is TGTGCCAGCAGTGAAAGGAGGGACCTCACAGATACGCAGTATTTT.

The rearrangement uses TRBV7-9 and TRBJ2-3; 7 nucleotides line up with TRBD1. This CDR3 is built from 14 residues. The trim removed 0 bases at V and 5 bases at J, leaving 2 bases unmatched. From germline, CDR1 is SEHNR and CDR2 FQNEAQ (reference sequence). DNA of the CDR3: TGTGCCAGCAGCTTAGCGGCAGGGGGAGATACGCAGTATTTT. This codes for CASSLAAGGDTQYF.

The rearrangement uses TRBV19 and TRBJ1-2; D gene ambiguous. Per the germline V gene, CDR1 is LNHDA and CDR2 is SQIVND (reference sequence). The CDR3 is 9 residues long. CDR3 bases: TGTGCACCAGAGACAGGCTACACCTTC. Translated, it gives CAPETGYTF.